The rows below give T cell receptor beta chains drawn from one sample of a study of T cell responses to AZD1222 COVID-19 vaccine. Sequenced by immunoSEQ multiplex PCR; TCRdb stores in-frame clones only, minus some. The top ten hold roughly 1.4% of the sample, which has approximately 120,000 clones, around 90% seen once. The sample in question was peripheral blood, obtained on day 0 of AZD1222 vaccination. Receptor source: an adult in good health. Each CDR3 is given with its conserved first and last residue. A D gene is named only where the DNA matches it firmly. Size tells how often a clone was seen (once, few, many) or the class of an expanded clone, and some rows leave it out.

D gene: -
V gene: TRBV5-4
J gene: TRBJ1-1
clone size: -
CDR3 protein: CASSRRGALLEEAFF

D gene: -
V gene: TRBV7-3
J gene: TRBJ1-1
clone size: -
CDR3 protein: CASSPSVNTEAFF

D gene: TRBD1
V gene: TRBV5-1
J gene: TRBJ2-4
clone size: -
CDR3 protein: CASSFRDRENIQYF

D gene: TRBD1
V gene: TRBV5-1
J gene: TRBJ1-4
clone size: -
CDR3 protein: CASSGTGVANEKLFF

D gene: TRBD1
V gene: TRBV2
J gene: TRBJ2-7
clone size: -
CDR3 protein: CASFLRTGLEEQYF

D gene: -
V gene: TRBV28
J gene: TRBJ1-1
clone size: -
CDR3 protein: CASSLLRDWGVNTEAFF

D gene: TRBD1
V gene: TRBV7-3
J gene: TRBJ2-2
clone size: -
CDR3 protein: CASRPGTGRAAGELFF

D gene: -
V gene: TRBV21-1
J gene: TRBJ1-2
clone size: -
CDR3 protein: CASSPDRALYGYTF

D gene: -
V gene: TRBV27
J gene: TRBJ1-1
clone size: -
CDR3 protein: CASSFQRVNTEAFF

D gene: -
V gene: TRBV24-1
J gene: TRBJ1-1
clone size: -
CDR3 protein: CATSDSSGSTEAFF

D gene: TRBD1
V gene: TRBV6-4
J gene: TRBJ2-7
clone size: few
CDR3 protein: CASSQTETGEQYF

D gene: -
V gene: TRBV7-8
J gene: TRBJ2-6
clone size: -
CDR3 protein: CASSFMTASSSGANVLTF

D gene: -
V gene: TRBV29-1
J gene: TRBJ1-2
clone size: -
CDR3 protein: CSVDNRAPNWGYTF

D gene: -
V gene: TRBV2
J gene: TRBJ2-3
clone size: -
CDR3 protein: CASRGMISTDTQYF

D gene: -
V gene: TRBV18
J gene: TRBJ2-2
clone size: -
CDR3 protein: CASSPLRGGNTGELFF

D gene: TRBD1
V gene: TRBV27
J gene: TRBJ1-1
clone size: few
CDR3 protein: CASSSLGGRGLMNTEAFF

D gene: -
V gene: TRBV28
J gene: TRBJ2-7
clone size: -
CDR3 protein: CASSLGDEQYF

D gene: -
V gene: TRBV11-3
J gene: TRBJ2-3
clone size: -
CDR3 protein: CASSFGRFSTDTQYF

D gene: TRBD1
V gene: TRBV7-2
J gene: TRBJ2-5
clone size: -
CDR3 protein: CASSLAPGGETQYF

D gene: -
V gene: TRBV27
J gene: TRBJ1-1
clone size: few
CDR3 protein: CASSLISYGWNTEAFF